These 3 T cell receptor beta chains came from one sample sequenced in a study of blood T cell repertoires in COVID-19. Sequencing was performed with immunoSEQ multiplex PCR; in TCRdb, only in-frame clones are kept and a portion is missing. The sample holds fewer than 250,000 clones; roughly 86% are singletons and the top ten take 2.6%. Sequencing was performed on PBMCs or T cells enriched from blood (not recorded which). These receptors came from a woman between 25 and 40 years old with acute COVID-19.

This clone has a handful of counts. This CDR3 is CASQPGQNSYEQYF. CDR3 in DNA: TGTGCCAGTCAGCCGGGACAGAACTCCTACGAGCAGTACTTC. V is TRBV19 and J is TRBJ2-7; 7 bases are a match to TRBD1. Looked up from germline, CDR1 is LNHDA and CDR2 is SQIVND (reference sequence). V lost 8 bases and J lost 0; bases outside the gene matches: 7. CDR3 length equals 14 residues.

V usage is TRBV19 and J usage is TRBJ1-2; TRBD1 matches 7 bases. V trimming: 9 bases; J trimming: 4 bases; junction bases outside the gene matches: 11. Germline CDR1 reads LNHDA; CDR2 reads SQIVND (reference sequence). The CDR3 totals 14 residues. The CDR3 sequence: CASTPGQKGYGYTF. The CDR3 DNA sequence: TGTGCCAGCACTCCGGGACAGAAAGGCTATGGCTACACCTTC.

V and J are TRBV7-6 and TRBJ1-1, with 8 bases matching TRBD1. Trimming at V came to 5 bases and at J to 0 bases, leaving 8 bases not matched to a gene. The germline V gene has CDR1 SGHVS and CDR2 FNYEAQ. The length of the CDR3 is 16 residues. The CDR3 nucleotides read TGTGCCAGCAGCCACCAGACAGGGGAGATGAACACTGAAGCTTTCTTT. Its translation: CASSHQTGEMNTEAFF.